The 30 T cell receptor beta chains reported below all come from one sample, sequenced in a study of cytomegalovirus exposure and HLA in healthy donors. Primers: 60 Vbeta forward and 13 Jbeta reverse. The repertoire was sequenced with immunoSEQ multiplex PCR; TCRdb's copy has only in-frame clones and lacks some. The record lists tens of thousands of clones, of which the ten most abundant hold about 2%. Sequenced sample: PBMCs. These TCRs come from a female donor in good health and CMV-seronegative.

The rearrangement links TRBV11-3 to TRBJ2-7, with D maybe TRBD2 (6 bases). Per germline, CDR1 SGHNT and CDR2 YENEEA. V shed 1 base and J shed 5 bases, with 12 bases lying between them. The CDR3 contains 14 residues. The CDR3 nucleotides read TGTGCCAGCAGCTTAGGGCCATCTAGCGACGAGCAGTACTTC. It specifies CASSLGPSSDEQYF.

The chain couples TRBV18 to TRBJ1-1, with TRBD1 identical over 8 bases. The CDR3 has 15 amino acids. With 4 bases clipped from V and 0 bases from J, the junction kept 4 bases outside the gene matches. The V gene's germline CDR1 is KGHSH and CDR2 LQKENI. CDR3 loop: CASSLGQGLNTEAFF. For the CDR3, the DNA is TGTGCCAGCTCACTTGGACAGGGCTTGAACACTGAAGCTTTCTTT.

This sequence joins TRBV6-5 and TRBJ2-2; weak D call: TRBD2 (5 bases). Germline lookup yields CDR1 MNHEY and CDR2 SVGAGI. Trimming cost V 5 bases and J 4 bases, with 8 bases left between them. CDR3 length equals 13 residues. The DNA of the CDR3 is TGTGCCAGCAGTGAAGGGAGCACCGGGGAGCTGTTTTTT. Its translation is CASSEGSTGELFF.

The V and J genes are TRBV4-2 and TRBJ1-3; D is unclear. Germline V CDR1 and CDR2: LGHNA, YNFKEQ. CDR3 size: 16 residues. V was trimmed by 1 base and J by 0 bases, leaving 10 bases between them. The CDR3 sequence is CASSQADWDSGNTIYF. The DNA for the CDR3 is TGTGCCAGCAGCCAAGCGGACTGGGACTCTGGAAACACCATATATTTT.

V gene TRBV30 combines with J gene TRBJ2-5; TRBD2 agrees at 7 bases. Germline lookup yields CDR1 GTSNPN and CDR2 SVGIG (reference sequence). This CDR3 is built from 14 residues. Unmatched junction bases numbered 2, after V lost 0 bases and J lost 1 base. The CDR3 coding sequence is TGTGCCTGGAGTGTAGCTAGCGGCCAAGAGACCCAGTACTTC. As protein: CAWSVASGQETQYF.

The chain couples TRBV5-6 to TRBJ1-2, with TRBD1 as a possible D gene (5 bases). The CDR3 runs 15 residues. Germline CDR1 SGHDT, CDR2 YYEEEE. Trimming removed 5 bases at V and 7 bases at J, with 21 bases between. For the CDR3, the DNA is TGTGCCAGCAGAAATCAGGGCAGGAGGGTCGGTGGCTACACCTTC. Its protein is CASRNQGRRVGGYTF.

This sequence joins TRBV11-3 and TRBJ1-1, with 12 bases matching TRBD1. J gave up 2 bases and V 5 bases, and 15 bases lay outside the gene matches. Germline V gene lookup returns CDR1 SGHNT and CDR2 YENEEA. CDR3 length equals 19 residues. CDR3 coding DNA: TGTGCCAGCAGCCCCCCGGGACAGGGGGCGAGGGGCTCTAACACTGAAGCTTTCTTT. Amino acid sequence: CASSPPGQGARGSNTEAFF.

V gene TRBV5-4 combines with J gene TRBJ2-7, with D perhaps matching TRBD2 (6 bases). This CDR3 spans 14 amino acids. V gave up 0 bases and J gave up 6 bases, with 13 bases separating them. Germline V gene data show CDR1 as SGHNT and CDR2 as YYREEE (reference sequence). CDR3: CASSLARGSSEQYF. For the CDR3, the DNA is TGTGCCAGCAGCTTGGCCCGGGGGTCTAGCGAGCAGTACTTC. The full variable domain, rest sourced from reference TRBV5-4 and TRBJ2-7, is ETGVTQSPTHLIKTRGQQVTLRCSSQSGHNTVSWYQQALGQGPQFIFQYYREEENGRGNFPPRFSGLQFPNYSSELNVNALELDDSALYLCASSLARGSSEQYFGPGTRLTVT.

The gene calls are TRBV10-3 and TRBJ1-1; TRBD1 is a possible D gene (5 bases). The CDR3 runs 12 residues. Germline loops: CDR1 ENHRY, CDR2 SYGVKD. The V and J ends lost 8 bases and 8 bases respectively, with 15 bases between them. The CDR3 region is CAIGQRAPEAFF. CDR3 nucleotides: TGTGCCATCGGACAAAGGGCTCCCGAAGCTTTCTTT.

J is TRBJ1-1 and V is TRBV6-5, with 11 bases matching TRBD1. Germline V gene data show CDR1 as MNHEY and CDR2 as SVGAGI. V lost 7 bases and J lost 4; bases outside the gene matches: 8. The CDR3 is made up of 15 amino acids. In DNA form, the CDR3 reads TGTGCCAGCACCTACTTCGGGACAGGGGGCACTGAAGCTTTCTTT. Translation: CASTYFGTGGTEAFF.

A note on this clone: Other DNA sequences from this sample encode an identical CDR3 as well. The rearrangement uses TRBV6-1 and TRBJ2-7; D may be TRBD2 (6 bases). CDR1 and CDR2 from the germline V gene are MNHNS and SASEGT. This CDR3 contains 15 residues. V shed 0 bases and J shed 0 bases, with 9 bases lying between them. This chain's CDR3 is CASSEAPGSSYEQYF. CDR3 bases: TGTGCCAGCAGTGAAGCGCCCGGGAGCTCCTACGAGCAGTACTTC.

The J gene is TRBJ1-2, the V gene TRBV5-1; no reliable D call. CDR1 and CDR2 (germline): SGHRS, YFSETQ. The CDR3 runs to 13 residues. V lost 0 bases to trimming and J lost 2 bases, with 5 bases between them. The CDR3 DNA reads TGCGCCAGCAGCTTGGGCGAAAACTATGGCTACACCTTC. It codes for CASSLGENYGYTF. Complete variable domain (other parts from reference TRBV5-1 and TRBJ1-2): KAGVTQTPRYLIKTRGQQVTLSCSPISGHRSVSWYQQTPGQGLQFLFEYFSETQRNKGNFPGRFSGRQFSNSRSEMNVSTLELGDSALYLCASSLGENYGYTFGSGTRLTVV.

The chain joins TRBV19 to TRBJ2-3, with TRBD1 matching 10 bases. CDR1 LNHDA and CDR2 SQIVND come from the germline V gene (reference sequence). With 5 bases clipped from V and 2 bases from J, the junction kept 7 bases outside the gene matches. The CDR3 sequence is 16 residues long. The CDR3 loop is CASSLGQGGPTDTQYF. In DNA, the CDR3 is TGTGCCAGTAGTCTAGGACAGGGGGGGCCCACAGATACGCAGTATTTT.

The rearrangement joins TRBV18 to TRBJ1-1; TRBD1 is a possible D gene (5 bases). Germline CDR1 KGHSH, CDR2 LQKENI. The CDR3 extends over 14 amino acids. With 1 base removed from V and 4 bases from J, the gap between germline ends came to 10 bases. The CDR3 nucleotides read TGTGCCAGCTCACCACAAGAAGGGGTCACTGAAGCTTTCTTT. As protein: CASSPQEGVTEAFF.

This chain uses TRBV29-1 with TRBJ2-7, with D possibly TRBD1 on 6 matching bases. V lost 7 bases and J lost 2, with 12 bases in between. The CDR3 loop spans 12 amino acids. Germline CDR1 SQVTM, CDR2 ANQGSEA. The CDR3 DNA sequence: TGCAGCGCCCTGACAGGACCCTACGAGCAGTACTTC. Translated: CSALTGPYEQYF.

The V call is TRBV4-3, the J call TRBJ2-5, with a possible D match to TRBD2 (6 bases). Germline CDR1 LGHNA, CDR2 YSLEER. The ends were cut back, 0 bases at V and 5 bases at J, with 10 bases in the middle. The CDR3 length is 14 residues. CDR3 region: CASSQERGAETQYF. CDR3 bases: TGCGCCAGCAGCCAAGAGCGGGGTGCCGAGACCCAGTACTTC.

The V call is TRBV6-1, the J call TRBJ1-2; D uncertain. The V gene lost 2 bases and the J gene lost 0 bases, with 7 bases spanning the gap. CDR3 length: 14 residues. In germline, CDR1 is MNHNS, CDR2 SASEGT. This CDR3 is CASSEPGTNYGYTF. CDR3 sequence (DNA): TGTGCCAGCAGTGAACCGGGGACTAACTATGGCTACACCTTC.

V is TRBV30 and J is TRBJ2-7; possibly TRBD2 for D (5 bases). Germline CDR1 reads GTSNPN; CDR2 reads SVGIG (reference sequence). Trimming cost V 4 bases and J 5 bases, with 18 bases left between them. The CDR3 sequence is 14 residues long. CDR3 DNA: TGTGCCTGGACGTCCGGGGTTCCTAGAGACGAGCAGTACTTC. Encoded protein: CAWTSGVPRDEQYF.

This chain joins TRBV4-3 and TRBJ1-2; possibly TRBD1 for D (5 bases). Germline V gene data show CDR1 as LGHNA and CDR2 as YSLEER. Deletions cut 0 bases from V and 7 bases from J, with 15 bases between. CDR3 size: 15 residues. The CDR3: CASSQDFAGQGGYTF. The DNA for the CDR3 is TGCGCCAGCAGCCAAGACTTTGCAGGGCAGGGTGGCTACACCTTC.

The V and J genes are TRBV5-1 and TRBJ2-1; TRBD2 agrees at 7 bases. The germline gives CDR1 SGHRS, CDR2 YFSETQ. V dropped 5 bases and J dropped 9; count of bases not matched to a gene: 14. The CDR3 totals 15 residues. CDR3 sequence: CASSSLGNAGAEQFF. The CDR3 DNA is TGCGCCAGCAGTTCTTTGGGTAACGCGGGAGCTGAGCAGTTCTTC.

The rearrangement links TRBV20-1 to TRBJ2-3; D unresolved. The germline V gene has CDR1 DFQATT and CDR2 SNEGSKA (reference sequence). The CDR3 loop spans 11 amino acids. Trimming pared 2 bases from V and 5 bases from J, leaving 5 bases between. The CDR3 sequence: CSARSGDTQYF. The CDR3 coding sequence is TGCAGTGCTAGATCAGGAGATACGCAGTATTTT.

Here the CDR3 reads CASSEMAGGSTDTQYF. The CDR3 DNA sequence: TGTGCCAGCAGTGAAATGGCAGGGGGGAGCACAGATACGCAGTATTTT. The genes are TRBV2 and TRBJ2-3; TRBD1 might be the D (7 bases). The CDR3 is made up of 16 amino acids. Per the germline V gene, CDR1 is SNHLY and CDR2 is FYNNEI. V shed 2 bases and J shed 0 bases, with 12 bases lying between them. Full variable domain (outside the CDR3, taken from reference TRBV2 and TRBJ2-3): EPEVTQTPSHQVTQMGQEVILRCVPISNHLYFYWYRQILGQKVEFLVSFYNNEISEKSEIFDDQFSVERPDGSNFTLKIRSTKLEDSAMYFCASSEMAGGSTDTQYFGPGTRLTVL.

The CDR3 DNA sequence: TGTGCCAGCAGCACCCGGGACAGGGTTTTATATGGCTACACCTTC. Translating it yields CASSTRDRVLYGYTF. The chain has TRBV5-8 and TRBJ1-2, with 9 positions matching TRBD1. The V and J ends lost 4 bases and 5 bases, in that order; junction bases with no gene match: 9. The CDR3 has 15 residues. Germline V lookup: CDR1 SGHTS, CDR2 YDEGEE.

The chain is built from TRBV4-1 and TRBJ1-5, with D perhaps TRBD1 (6 bases). The ends were cut back, 4 bases at V and 5 bases at J, with 12 bases in the middle. Germline lookup yields CDR1 MGHRA and CDR2 YSYEKL. This CDR3 is built from 14 residues. CDR3 bases: TGCGCCAGCAGCCGGGGGACACGAGATCAGCCCCAGCATTTT. This translates into CASSRGTRDQPQHF.

This sequence joins TRBV6-1 and TRBJ1-1; no clear D gene. The germline V and J ends were trimmed by 5 bases and 7 bases, with 11 bases remaining between them. CDR3 length: 12 amino acids. Germline V lookup: CDR1 MNHNS, CDR2 SASEGT. The CDR3 loop is CASSIGEIEAFF. The CDR3 coding sequence is TGTGCCAGCAGTATCGGGGAGATTGAAGCTTTCTTT.

The rearrangement uses TRBV7-2 and TRBJ2-7; 10 nucleotides line up with TRBD2. V was clipped by 4 bases and J by 5 bases; unmatched bases: 11. The CDR3 is made up of 16 amino acids. Germline lookup yields CDR1 SGHTA and CDR2 FQGNSA. The CDR3 DNA reads TGTGCCAGCAGCTCCTCCCCCGGGACTAGCGAGGACGAGCAGTACTTC. This encodes CASSSSPGTSEDEQYF.

The rearrangement links TRBV5-6 to TRBJ2-7; TRBD1 matches at 9 bases. The length of the CDR3 is 17 residues. V dropped 4 bases and J dropped 2; count of bases not matched to a gene: 13. Germline lookup yields CDR1 SGHDT and CDR2 YYEEEE. CDR3 loop: CASSTRSGTGLTYEQYF. CDR3 nucleotide sequence: TGTGCCAGCAGCACAAGATCCGGGACAGGGCTTACCTACGAGCAGTACTTC.

This rearrangement joins TRBV30 to TRBJ2-4, with 7 nucleotides matching TRBD2. This CDR3 is built from 16 residues. Germline trimming cut 4 bases from V and 7 bases from J; bases unmatched to any gene: 16. CDR1 is GTSNPN and CDR2 is SVGIG in the germline V gene (reference sequence). The CDR3 region has the DNA TGTGCCTGGACCCCTTCCCCCGGGGAGGGGAGGAACATTCAGTACTTC. It yields the protein CAWTPSPGEGRNIQYF. Combining the CDR3 with reference TRBV30 and TRBJ2-4 gives the whole variable domain SQTIHQWPATLVQPVGSPLSLECTVEGTSNPNLYWYRQAAGRGLQLLFYSVGIGQISSEVPQNLSASRPQDRQFILSSKKLLLSDSGFYLCAWTPSPGEGRNIQYFGAGTRLSVL.

The rearrangement uses TRBV6-5 and TRBJ1-3; D is uncertain. This CDR3 spans 16 amino acids. The V end was cut by 3 bases, the J end by 0 bases, with 12 bases between. Germline V gene sequence: CDR1 MNHEY, CDR2 SVGAGI. CDR3 in DNA: TGTGCCAGCAGTTATTCCGGGAACCCCTCTGGAAACACCATATATTTT. Translating it yields CASSYSGNPSGNTIYF.

V and J are TRBV30 and TRBJ2-7; a possible D gene is TRBD2 (5 bases). V shed 0 bases and J shed 3 bases, with 9 bases lying between them. The length of the CDR3 is 13 residues. From germline, CDR1 is GTSNPN and CDR2 SVGIG (reference sequence). CDR3 sequence reads: CAWSVGEIYEQYF. The DNA for the CDR3 is TGTGCCTGGAGTGTCGGGGAAATCTACGAGCAGTACTTC.